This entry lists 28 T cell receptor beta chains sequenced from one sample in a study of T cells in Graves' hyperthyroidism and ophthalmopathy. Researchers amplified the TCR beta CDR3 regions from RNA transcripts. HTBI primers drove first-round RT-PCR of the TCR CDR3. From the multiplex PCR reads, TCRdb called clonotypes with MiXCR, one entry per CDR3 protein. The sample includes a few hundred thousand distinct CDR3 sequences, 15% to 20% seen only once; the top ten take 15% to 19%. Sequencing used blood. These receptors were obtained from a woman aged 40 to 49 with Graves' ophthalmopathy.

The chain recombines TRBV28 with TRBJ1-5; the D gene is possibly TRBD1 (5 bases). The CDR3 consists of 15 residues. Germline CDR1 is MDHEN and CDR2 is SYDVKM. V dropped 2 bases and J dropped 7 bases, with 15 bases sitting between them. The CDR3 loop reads CASSLAQGRGQPQHF. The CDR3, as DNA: TGTGCCAGCAGTTTAGCCCAGGGTCGGGGGCAGCCCCAGCATTTT.

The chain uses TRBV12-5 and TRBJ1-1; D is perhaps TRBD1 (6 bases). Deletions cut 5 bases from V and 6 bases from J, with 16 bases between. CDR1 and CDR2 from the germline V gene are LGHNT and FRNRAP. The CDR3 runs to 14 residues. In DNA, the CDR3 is TGTGCTAGTGGTCAAGGGGGGGGGTTCGCTGAAGCTTTCTTT. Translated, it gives CASGQGGGFAEAFF.

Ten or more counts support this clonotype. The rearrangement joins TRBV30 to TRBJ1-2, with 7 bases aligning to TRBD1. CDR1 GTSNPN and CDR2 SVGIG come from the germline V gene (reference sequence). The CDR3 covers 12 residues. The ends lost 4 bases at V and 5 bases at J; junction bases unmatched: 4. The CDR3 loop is CAWTGTEYGYTF. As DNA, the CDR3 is TGTGCCTGGACTGGGACAGAGTATGGCTACACCTTC.

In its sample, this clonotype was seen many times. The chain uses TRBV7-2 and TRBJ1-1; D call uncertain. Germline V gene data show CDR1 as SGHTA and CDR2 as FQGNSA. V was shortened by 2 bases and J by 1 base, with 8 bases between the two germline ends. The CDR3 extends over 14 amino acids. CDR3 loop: CASSLRRRNTEAFF. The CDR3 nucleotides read TGTGCCAGCAGCTTAAGACGGCGGAACACTGAAGCTTTCTTT.

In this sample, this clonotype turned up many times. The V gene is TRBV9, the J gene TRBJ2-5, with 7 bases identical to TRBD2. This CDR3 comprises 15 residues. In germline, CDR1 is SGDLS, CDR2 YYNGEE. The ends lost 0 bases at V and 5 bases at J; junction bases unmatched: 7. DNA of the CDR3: TGTGCCAGCAGCGTAGCGGGAGGCCCCGAGGAGACCCAGTACTTC. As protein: CASSVAGGPEETQYF.

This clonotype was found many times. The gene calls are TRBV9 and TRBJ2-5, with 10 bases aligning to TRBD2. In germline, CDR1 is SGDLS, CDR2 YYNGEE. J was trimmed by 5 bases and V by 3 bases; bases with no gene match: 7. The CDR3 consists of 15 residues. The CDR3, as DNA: TGTGCCAGCAGCGATCCAGCGGGAGGGCCGGAGACCCAGTACTTC. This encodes CASSDPAGGPETQYF.

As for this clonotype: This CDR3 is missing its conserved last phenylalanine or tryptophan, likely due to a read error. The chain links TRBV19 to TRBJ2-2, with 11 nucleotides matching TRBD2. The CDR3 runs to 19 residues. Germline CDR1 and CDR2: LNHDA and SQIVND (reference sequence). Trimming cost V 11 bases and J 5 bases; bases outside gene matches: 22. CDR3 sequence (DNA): TGTGCCTCGATAGGGAGAACTAGCGGGAGCAACCGGGGAACCGGGGAGCTGTTTTCT. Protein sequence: CASIGRTSGSNRGTGELFS.

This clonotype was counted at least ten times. The CDR3 DNA follows: TGTGCCAGTAAGGGACACCTGAACACTGAAGCTTTCTTT. Encoded protein: CASKGHLNTEAFF. The rearrangement joins TRBV19 to TRBJ1-1, with D maybe TRBD1 (6 bases). CDR1 is LNHDA and CDR2 is SQIVND in the germline V gene (reference sequence). This CDR3 spans 13 amino acids. Trimming cost V 7 bases and J 0 bases, with 9 bases left between them.

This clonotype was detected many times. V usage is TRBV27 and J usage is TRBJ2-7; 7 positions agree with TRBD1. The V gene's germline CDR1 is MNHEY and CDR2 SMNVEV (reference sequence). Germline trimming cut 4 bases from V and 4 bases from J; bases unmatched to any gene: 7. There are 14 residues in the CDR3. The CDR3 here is CASSSRQGKYEQYF. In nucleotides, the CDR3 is TGTGCCAGCAGTTCCCGACAGGGCAAGTACGAGCAGTACTTC.

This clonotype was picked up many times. The CDR3 DNA reads as TGTGCCAGCCTTTCTCAAGACATGAACACTGAAGCTTTCTTT. It specifies CASLSQDMNTEAFF. This chain uses TRBV6-1 with TRBJ1-1, with D uncertain. Germline loops: CDR1 MNHNS, CDR2 SASEGT. The CDR3 runs to 14 residues. V was clipped by 8 bases and J by 0 bases, with 13 bases between them.

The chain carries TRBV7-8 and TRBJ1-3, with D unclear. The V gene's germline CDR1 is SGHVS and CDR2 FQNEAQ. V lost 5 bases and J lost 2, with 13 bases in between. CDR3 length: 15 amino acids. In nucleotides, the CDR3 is TGTGCCAGCAGCCTAACCGCGGAGGCTGGAAACACCATATATTTT. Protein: CASSLTAEAGNTIYF. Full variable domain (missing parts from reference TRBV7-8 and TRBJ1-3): GAGVSQSPRYKVAKRGQDVALRCDPISGHVSLFWYQQALGQGPEFLTYFQNEAQLDKSGLPSDRFFAERPEGSVSTLKIQRTQQEDSAVYLCASSLTAEAGNTIYFGEGSWLTVV.

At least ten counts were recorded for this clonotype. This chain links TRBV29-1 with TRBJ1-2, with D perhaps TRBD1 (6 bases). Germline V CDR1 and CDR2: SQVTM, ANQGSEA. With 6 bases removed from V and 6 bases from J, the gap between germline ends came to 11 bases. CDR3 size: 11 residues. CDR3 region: CSVAAGDGYTF. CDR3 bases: TGCAGCGTGGCGGCAGGGGATGGCTACACCTTC.

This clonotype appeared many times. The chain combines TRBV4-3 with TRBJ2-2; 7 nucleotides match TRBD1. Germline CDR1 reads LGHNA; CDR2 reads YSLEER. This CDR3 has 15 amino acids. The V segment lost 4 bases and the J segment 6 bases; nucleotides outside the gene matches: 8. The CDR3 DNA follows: TGCGCCAGCAGCCCAACAGGGGCGGGCGCCGGGGAGCTGTTTTTT. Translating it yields CASSPTGAGAGELFF.

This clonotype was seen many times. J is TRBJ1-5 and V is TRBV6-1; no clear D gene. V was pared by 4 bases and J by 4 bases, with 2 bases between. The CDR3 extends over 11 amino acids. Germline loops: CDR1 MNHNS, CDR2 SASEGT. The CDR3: CASSVNQPQHF. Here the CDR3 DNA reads TGTGCCAGCAGTGTGAATCAGCCCCAGCATTTT.

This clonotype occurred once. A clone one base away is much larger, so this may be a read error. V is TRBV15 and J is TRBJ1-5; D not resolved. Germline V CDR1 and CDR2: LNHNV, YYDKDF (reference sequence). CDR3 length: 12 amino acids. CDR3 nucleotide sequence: TGTGCCACCAGCATCGGAAATCAGCCCCAGCACTTT. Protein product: CATSIGNQPQHF.

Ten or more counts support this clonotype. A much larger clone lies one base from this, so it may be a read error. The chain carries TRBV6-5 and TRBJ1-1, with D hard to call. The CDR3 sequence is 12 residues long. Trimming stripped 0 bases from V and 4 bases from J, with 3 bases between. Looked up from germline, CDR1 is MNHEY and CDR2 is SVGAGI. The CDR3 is CASSYSATEAFF. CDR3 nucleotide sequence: TGTGCCAGCAGTTACTCGGCCACTGAAGCTTTCTTT.

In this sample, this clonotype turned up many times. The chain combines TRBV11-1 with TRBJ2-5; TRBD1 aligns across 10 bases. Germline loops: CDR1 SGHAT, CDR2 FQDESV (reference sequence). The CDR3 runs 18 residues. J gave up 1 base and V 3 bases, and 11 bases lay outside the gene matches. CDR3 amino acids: CASSFIRSDRGFQETQYF. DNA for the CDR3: TGTGCCAGCAGCTTTATTCGATCGGACAGGGGGTTCCAAGAGACCCAGTACTTC.

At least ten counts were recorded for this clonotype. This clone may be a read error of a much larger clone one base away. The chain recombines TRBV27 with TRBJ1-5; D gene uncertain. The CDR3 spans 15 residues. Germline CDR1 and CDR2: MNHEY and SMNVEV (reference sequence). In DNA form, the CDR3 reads TGTGCCAGCAATTTATATCCGTATCCCAAACAGCCCCAGCATTTT. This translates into CASNLYPYPKQPQHF.

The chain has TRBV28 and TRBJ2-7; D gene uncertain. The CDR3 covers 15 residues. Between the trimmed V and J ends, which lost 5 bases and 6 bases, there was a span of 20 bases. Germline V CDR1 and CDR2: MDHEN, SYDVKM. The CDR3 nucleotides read TGTGCCAGCAGTCCCCTCGACCCCGCGATTGCCGAGCAGTACTTC. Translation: CASSPLDPAIAEQYF. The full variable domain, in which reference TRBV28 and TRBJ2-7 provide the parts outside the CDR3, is DVKVTQSSRYLVKRTGEKVFLECVQDMDHENMFWYRQDPGLGLRLIYFSYDVKMKEKGDIPEGYSVSREKKERFSLILESASTNQTSMYLCASSPLDPAIAEQYFGPGTRLTVT.

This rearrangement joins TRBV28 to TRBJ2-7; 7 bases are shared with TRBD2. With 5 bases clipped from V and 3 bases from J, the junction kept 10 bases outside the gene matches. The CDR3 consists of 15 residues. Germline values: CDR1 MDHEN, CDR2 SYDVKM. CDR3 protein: CASSLTSNGFYEQYF. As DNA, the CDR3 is TGTGCCAGCAGTCTGACTAGCAATGGGTTCTACGAGCAGTACTTC.

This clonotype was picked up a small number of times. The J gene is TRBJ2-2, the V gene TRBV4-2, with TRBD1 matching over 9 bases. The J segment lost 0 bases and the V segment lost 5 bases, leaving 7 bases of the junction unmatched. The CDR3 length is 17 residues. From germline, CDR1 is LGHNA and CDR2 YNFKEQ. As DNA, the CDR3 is TGTGCCAGCAGCATAAAGGGACAGGGAGCGAACACCGGGGAGCTGTTTTTT. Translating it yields CASSIKGQGANTGELFF.

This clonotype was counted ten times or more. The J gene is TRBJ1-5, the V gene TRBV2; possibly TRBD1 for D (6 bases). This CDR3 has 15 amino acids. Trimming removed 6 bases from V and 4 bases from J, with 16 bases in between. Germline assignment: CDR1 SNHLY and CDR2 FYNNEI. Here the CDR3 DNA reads TGTGCCAGCAGCGAGAAGGGGGGTAGGAATCAGCCCCAGCATTTT. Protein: CASSEKGGRNQPQHF. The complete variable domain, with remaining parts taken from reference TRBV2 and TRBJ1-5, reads EPEVTQTPSHQVTQMGQEVILRCVPISNHLYFYWYRQILGQKVEFLVSFYNNEISEKSEIFDDQFSVERPDGSNFTLKIRSTKLEDSAMYFCASSEKGGRNQPQHFGDGTRLSIL.

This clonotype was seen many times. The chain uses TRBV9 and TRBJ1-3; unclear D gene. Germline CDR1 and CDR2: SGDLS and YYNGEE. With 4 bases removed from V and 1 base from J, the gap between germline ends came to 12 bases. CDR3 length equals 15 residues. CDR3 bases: TGTGCCAGCAGCAAAAGGTTTCAGTCTGGAAACACCATATATTTT. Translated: CASSKRFQSGNTIYF.

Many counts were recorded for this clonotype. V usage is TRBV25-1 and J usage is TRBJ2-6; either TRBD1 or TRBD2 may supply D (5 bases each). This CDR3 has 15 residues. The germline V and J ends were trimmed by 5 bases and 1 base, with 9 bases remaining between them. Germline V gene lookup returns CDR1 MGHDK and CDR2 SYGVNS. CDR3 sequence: CASSRDLSGANVLTF. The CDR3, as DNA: TGTGCCAGCAGTCGGGACCTATCTGGGGCCAACGTCCTGACTTTC.

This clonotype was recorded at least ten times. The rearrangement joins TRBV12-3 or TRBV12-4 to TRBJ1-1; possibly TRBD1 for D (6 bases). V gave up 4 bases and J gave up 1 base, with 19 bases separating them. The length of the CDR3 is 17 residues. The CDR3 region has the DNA TGTGCCAGCAGTTCGGCTGAGGGGGGAATGGAGAACACTGAAGCTTTCTTT. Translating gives CASSSAEGGMENTEAFF.

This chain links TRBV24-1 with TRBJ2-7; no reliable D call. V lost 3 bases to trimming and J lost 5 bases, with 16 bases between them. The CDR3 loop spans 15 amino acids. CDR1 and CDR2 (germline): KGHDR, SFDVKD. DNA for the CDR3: TGTGCCACCAGTGATACCTTAGCAGGTTGGGACGAGCAGTACTTC. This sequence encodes CATSDTLAGWDEQYF.

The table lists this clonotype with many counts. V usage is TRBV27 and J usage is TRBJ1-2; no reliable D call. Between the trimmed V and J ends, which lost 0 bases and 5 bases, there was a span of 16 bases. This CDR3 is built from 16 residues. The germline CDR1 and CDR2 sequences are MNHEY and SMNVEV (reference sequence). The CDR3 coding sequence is TGTGCCAGCAGTTTATCGCGTAACACCGTTCTATATGGCTACACCTTC. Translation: CASSLSRNTVLYGYTF.

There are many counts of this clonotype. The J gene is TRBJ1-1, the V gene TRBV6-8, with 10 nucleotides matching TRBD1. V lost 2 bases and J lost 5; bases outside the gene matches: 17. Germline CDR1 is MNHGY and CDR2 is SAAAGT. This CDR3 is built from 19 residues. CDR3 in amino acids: CASSYTHYGTGEKGTEAFF. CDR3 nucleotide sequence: TGTGCCAGCAGTTACACTCATTACGGGACAGGGGAGAAGGGGACTGAAGCTTTCTTT.